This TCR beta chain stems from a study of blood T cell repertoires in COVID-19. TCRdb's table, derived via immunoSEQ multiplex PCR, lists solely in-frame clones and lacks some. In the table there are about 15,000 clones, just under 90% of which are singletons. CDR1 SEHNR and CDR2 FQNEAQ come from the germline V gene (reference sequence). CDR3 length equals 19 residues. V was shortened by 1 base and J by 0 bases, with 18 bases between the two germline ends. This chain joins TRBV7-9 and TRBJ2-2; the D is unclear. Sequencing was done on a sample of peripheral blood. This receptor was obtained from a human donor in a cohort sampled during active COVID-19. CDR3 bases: TGTGCCAGCAGCTTAGTATCACATCTGTATCTGTCGAACACCGGGGAGCTGTTTTTT. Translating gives CASSLVSHLYLSNTGELFF. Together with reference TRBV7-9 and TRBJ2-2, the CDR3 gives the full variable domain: DTGVSQNPRHKITKRGQNVTFRCDPISEHNRLYWYRQTLGQGPEFLTYFQNEAQLEKSRLLSDRFSAERPKGSFSTLEIQRTEQGDSAMYLCASSLVSHLYLSNTGELFFGEGSRLTVL.